One and the same sample provided the 17 T cell receptor beta chains below, sequenced in a study of Ad26.COV2.S vaccination and SARS-CoV-2 variants. Sequencing used immunoSEQ multiplex PCR; TCRdb keeps in-frame clones, though not all of them. The sample contains about 250,000 clones, about 87% of which appear only once. Treatment denoted: some 20 received Ad26.COV2.S at low or high dose, single or two shots; 5 received placebo; per-sample allocation not given. The samples date from day 63 after the first vaccine or placebo injection. Here the sequenced sample was peripheral blood, taken in a trial of Ad26.COV2.S vaccine versus placebo. The receptor set was obtained from a person between 18 and 65 years old who received the Ad26.COV2.S COVID-19 vaccine or a placebo.

The chain combines TRBV2 with TRBJ2-3, with D tentatively TRBD1 (6 bases). The CDR3 extends over 14 amino acids. V lost 4 bases, J lost 5 bases, and 13 bases lay in between. Germline V gene lookup returns CDR1 SNHLY and CDR2 FYNNEI. CDR3 sequence (DNA): TGTGCCAGCAGTGTACAGGGTCAAGGAGATACGCAGTATTTT. Translation: CASSVQGQGDTQYF. The variable domain in full, completed from reference TRBV2 and TRBJ2-3, reads EPEVTQTPSHQVTQMGQEVILRCVPISNHLYFYWYRQILGQKVEFLVSFYNNEISEKSEIFDDQFSVERPDGSNFTLKIRSTKLEDSAMYFCASSVQGQGDTQYFGPGTRLTVL.

The genes are TRBV6-2 or TRBV6-3 and TRBJ2-4; no clear D gene. The V and J ends lost 0 bases and 0 bases respectively, with 15 bases between them. The CDR3 covers 18 residues. The germline gives CDR1 MNHEY, CDR2 SVGEGT. CDR3 in amino acids: CASSYSINLNLAKNIQYF. The CDR3 DNA sequence: TGTGCCAGCAGTTACTCGATTAACCTTAACCTAGCCAAAAACATTCAGTACTTC.

V and J are TRBV18 and TRBJ1-4; D is possibly TRBD1 (6 bases). CDR1 and CDR2 from the germline V gene are KGHSH and LQKENI. Trimming stripped 1 base from V and 5 bases from J, with 8 bases between. The CDR3 loop spans 14 amino acids. The CDR3 here is CASSPQGGNEKLFF. In DNA form, the CDR3 reads TGTGCCAGCTCACCACAGGGGGGGAATGAAAAACTGTTTTTT.

The chain links TRBV10-3 to TRBJ2-1; TRBD1 matches 8 bases. V shed 11 bases, J shed 8 bases, and the junction held 14 bases outside the gene matches. The CDR3 runs 14 residues. Germline assignment: CDR1 ENHRY and CDR2 SYGVKD. The CDR3 bases are TGTGCCTATTCCGGGACAGGTATCGAGGATGAGCAGTTCTTC. Its protein product is CAYSGTGIEDEQFF.

The genes are TRBV30 and TRBJ1-4; no clear D gene. The CDR3 spans 15 residues. The V gene's germline CDR1 is GTSNPN and CDR2 SVGIG (reference sequence). V lost 2 bases and J lost 3, with 13 bases in between. The CDR3 nucleotides are TGTGCCTGGAGTCATAGTGCCTACCCTAATGAAAAACTGTTTTTT. Translated: CAWSHSAYPNEKLFF.

The chain carries TRBV2 and TRBJ2-1; D gene ambiguous. V lost 3 bases, J lost 3 bases, and 9 bases lay in between. Germline CDR1 is SNHLY and CDR2 is FYNNEI. The CDR3 totals 14 residues. CDR3 sequence: CASSDLDGYNEQFF. The CDR3 DNA is TGTGCCAGCAGTGACCTGGACGGCTACAATGAGCAGTTCTTC.

This chain uses TRBV19 with TRBJ2-1; TRBD2 matches at 13 bases. The germline gives CDR1 LNHDA, CDR2 SQIVND (reference sequence). This CDR3 is built from 14 residues. Losses at the gene ends were 7 bases for V and 9 bases for J; bases not matched to a gene: 6. The CDR3 nucleotides are TGTGCCAGTACCGGACTAGCGGGGGACGGTGAGCAGTTCTTC. Its protein is CASTGLAGDGEQFF.

V usage is TRBV19 and J usage is TRBJ1-2; D gene unclear. CDR3 length equals 12 residues. Germline CDR1 LNHDA, CDR2 SQIVND (reference sequence). Trimming left V 3 bases short and J 7 bases short, with 9 bases between. The CDR3 loop reads CASSMGGSGYTF. Written as DNA, the CDR3 is TGTGCCAGTAGTATGGGAGGGAGTGGCTACACCTTC. The full variable domain, rest sourced from reference TRBV19 and TRBJ1-2, is DGGITQSPKYLFRKEGQNVTLSCEQNLNHDAMYWYRQDPGQGLRLIYYSQIVNDFQKGDIAEGYSVSREKKESFPLTVTSAQKNPTAFYLCASSMGGSGYTFGSGTRLTVV.

The chain recombines TRBV15 with TRBJ1-2; D unresolved. V dropped 6 bases and J dropped 6 bases, with 17 bases sitting between them. The length of the CDR3 is 14 residues. Germline CDR1 is LNHNV and CDR2 is YYDKDF (reference sequence). The CDR3 loop reads CATSRTQVGNGYTF. CDR3 coding DNA: TGTGCCACCAGTCGGACCCAAGTCGGGAATGGCTACACCTTC.

This sequence joins TRBV15 and TRBJ2-1; D unresolved. The CDR3 runs 14 residues. Between the trimmed V and J ends, which lost 1 base and 9 bases, there was a span of 13 bases. CDR1 and CDR2 (germline): LNHNV, YYDKDF (reference sequence). The CDR3 region has the DNA TGTGCCACCAGCAGAGGGGTGGCAGCCCTTGAGCAGTTCTTC. It encodes CATSRGVAALEQFF.

V gene TRBV14 combines with J gene TRBJ1-1; 10 positions match TRBD1. The CDR3 length is 13 residues. The germline gives CDR1 SGHDN, CDR2 FVKESK. V shed 3 bases and J 7 bases; nucleotides not matched to a gene: 2. The chain's CDR3 is CASSQWDRGEAFF. CDR3 nucleotides: TGTGCCAGCAGCCAGTGGGACAGGGGTGAAGCTTTCTTT.

The genes are TRBV9 and TRBJ1-4; TRBD1 agrees at 8 bases. Trimming took 5 bases from V and 0 from J; bases not matched to a gene: 3. In germline, CDR1 is SGDLS, CDR2 YYNGEE. The CDR3 is 15 amino acids. DNA of the CDR3: TGTGCCAGCAGTGGGACAGGCTCAACTAATGAAAAACTGTTTTTT. This encodes CASSGTGSTNEKLFF. Based on the CDR3 plus reference TRBV9 and TRBJ1-4, the full variable domain is DSGVTQTPKHLITATGQRVTLRCSPRSGDLSVYWYQQSLDQGLQFLIQYYNGEERAKGNILERFSAQQFPDLHSELNLSSLELGDSALYFCASSGTGSTNEKLFFGSGTQLSVL.

The chain is built from TRBV3-1 (or the pseudogene TRBV3-2) and TRBJ2-2, with 10 nucleotides matching TRBD2. The germline CDR1 and CDR2 sequences are LGHDT and YNNKEL (reference sequence). V trimming: 4 bases; J trimming: 5 bases; junction bases outside the gene matches: 7. This CDR3 comprises 16 residues. For the CDR3, the DNA is TGTGCCAGCAGCCCGGAACTAGCGGGGATAACCGGGGAGCTGTTTTTT. Amino acids: CASSPELAGITGELFF.

The gene calls are TRBV6-5 and TRBJ1-5, with D hard to call. Looked up from germline, CDR1 is MNHEY and CDR2 is SVGAGI. CDR3 length equals 15 residues. Trimming took 5 bases from V and 10 from J, leaving 21 bases between them. The CDR3 region has the DNA TGTGCCAGCAGTCAAACCACCTATCAGTTTAGCCCCCAGCATTTT. Its translation is CASSQTTYQFSPQHF.

This CDR3 reads CASSVGPSTYEQYF. The CDR3 coding sequence is TGTGCCAGCAGCGTGGGACCGAGTACCTACGAGCAGTACTTC. The chain joins TRBV9 to TRBJ2-7; D might be TRBD1 or TRBD2, each matching 5 bases. CDR3 length: 14 residues. Germline V gives CDR1 SGDLS, CDR2 YYNGEE. The V end was cut by 2 bases, the J end by 2 bases, with 11 bases between.

The CDR3 DNA follows: TGTGCCAGCAGCCACGATCTGGGATCCCCGGAGACCCAGTACTTC. It translates to CASSHDLGSPETQYF. J is TRBJ2-5 and V is TRBV7-8; D is unresolved. V lost 5 bases, J lost 5 bases, and 18 bases lay in between. Germline CDR1 reads SGHVS; CDR2 reads FQNEAQ. The CDR3 consists of 15 residues.

The chain couples TRBV6-2 or TRBV6-3 to TRBJ1-5; 12 bases map to TRBD1. The trim removed 2 bases at V and 6 bases at J, leaving 8 bases unmatched. The germline gives CDR1 MNHEY, CDR2 SVGEGT. This CDR3 is built from 17 residues. CDR3 residues: CASSYAEGQGAGQPQHF. CDR3 DNA sequence: TGTGCCAGCAGTTACGCTGAGGGACAGGGGGCAGGTCAGCCCCAGCATTTT.